The 28 T cell receptor beta chains below were found in one sample sequenced in a study of spatial heterogeneity in lung cancer. TCRdb reanalysed the 5' RACE reads using MiXCR and keeps one entry per CDR3 protein. In the table there are fewer than 15,000 distinct CDR3 sequences, around 4% of which are singletons. The time point denotes: sample taken at primary tumor resection. The specimen was PBMCs, collected at surgery. The receptors originated from a male donor with early-stage non-small cell lung cancer.

In this sample, this clonotype turned up many times. CDR3 nucleotide sequence: TGTGCCATCAGTGGGAGGGTCGGGGAGACCCAGTACTTC. This translates into CAISGRVGETQYF. The chain carries TRBV10-3 and TRBJ2-5; a weak D match, TRBD2 (6 bases). This CDR3 contains 13 residues. Germline CDR1 and CDR2: ENHRY and SYGVKD. Trimming removed 4 bases at V and 5 bases at J, with 11 bases between.

This clonotype occurred many times. The V gene is TRBV7-9, the J gene TRBJ2-1; 13 bases map to TRBD2. V trimming: 2 bases; J trimming: 6 bases; junction bases outside the gene matches: 10. Germline V gene sequence: CDR1 SEHNR, CDR2 FQNEAQ (reference sequence). The CDR3 contains 18 residues. The CDR3 DNA reads TGTGCCAGCAGCTTACCACCCCGACTAGCGGGAGGTAGCAATGAGCAGTTCTTC. Translated: CASSLPPRLAGGSNEQFF.

The V gene is TRBV7-2, the J gene TRBJ2-7, with 8 bases fitting TRBD1. Germline V lookup: CDR1 SGHTA, CDR2 FQGNSA. V dropped 1 base and J dropped 3; count of bases not matched to a gene: 5. The CDR3 length is 15 residues. CDR3 in amino acids: CASSLVPGGFYEQYF. The DNA of the CDR3 is TGTGCCAGCAGCTTAGTGCCAGGGGGCTTCTACGAGCAGTACTTC.

This clonotype was counted ten times or more. The chain has TRBV6-1 and TRBJ2-3, with D perhaps matching TRBD1 (6 bases). CDR1 and CDR2 (germline): MNHNS, SASEGT. The CDR3 has 14 amino acids. V lost 8 bases to trimming and J lost 1 base, with 13 bases between them. CDR3 DNA: TGTGCCAGCTCCGCCGAGGGGGGCACAGATACGCAGTATTTT. It codes for CASSAEGGTDTQYF.

This clonotype showed up many times. The V gene is TRBV27, the J gene TRBJ2-1, with 9 bases matching TRBD2. The germline gives CDR1 MNHEY, CDR2 SMNVEV (reference sequence). The CDR3 extends over 13 amino acids. The V segment lost 7 bases and the J segment 9 bases; nucleotides outside the gene matches: 7. The DNA for the CDR3 is TGTGCCAGCACCCTCGGGCGGGAGGGTGAGCAGTTCTTC. Protein: CASTLGREGEQFF.

This clonotype was recorded many times. This chain uses TRBV28 with TRBJ2-7; D gene uncertain. The ends were cut back, 3 bases at V and 3 bases at J, with 12 bases in the middle. This CDR3 contains 14 residues. Germline CDR1 is MDHEN and CDR2 is SYDVKM. The CDR3 is CASSLVSANYEQYF. In DNA form, the CDR3 reads TGTGCCAGCAGTTTGGTGTCGGCCAACTACGAGCAGTACTTC.

The sample holds many counts of this clonotype. The CDR3 nucleotides read TGTGCCAGCAGCGGCCGGGGGGGCACAGATACGCAGTATTTT. Residues: CASSGRGGTDTQYF. The chain carries TRBV7-2 and TRBJ2-3, with 7 bases that match TRBD2. CDR1 is SGHTA and CDR2 is FQGNSA in the germline V gene. V lost 5 bases and J lost 1; bases outside the gene matches: 3. The CDR3 is 14 residues long.

This clonotype was recorded at least ten times. The chain joins TRBV9 to TRBJ2-2; 8 bases are shared with TRBD1. The V and J ends lost 2 bases and 5 bases, in that order; junction bases with no gene match: 2. Per the germline V gene, CDR1 is SGDLS and CDR2 is YYNGEE. The CDR3 sequence is 14 residues long. CDR3 DNA: TGTGCCAGCAGCGTGACAGGGGATACCGGGGAGCTGTTTTTT. It yields the protein CASSVTGDTGELFF.

This clonotype was recorded at least ten times. This chain links TRBV20-1 with TRBJ2-5; D may be TRBD2 (6 bases). This CDR3 has 15 residues. Germline CDR1 is DFQATT and CDR2 is SNEGSKA (reference sequence). V lost 0 bases and J 1 base, leaving 12 bases between the germline ends. The CDR3 protein is CSARDGRDFQETQYF. The CDR3 region has the DNA TGCAGTGCTAGAGATGGCAGGGACTTCCAAGAGACCCAGTACTTC.

This clonotype was observed at least ten times. This chain connects TRBV4-1 to TRBJ2-1, with 10 positions matching TRBD2. Germline CDR1 reads MGHRA; CDR2 reads YSYEKL. The CDR3 loop spans 15 amino acids. The V gene end was trimmed by 1 base and the J gene end by 7 bases; junction bases not matched to a gene: 4. Written as DNA, the CDR3 is TGCGCCAGCAGCCAAGGGCTAGCGGGAGAGAATGAGCAGTTCTTC. It translates to CASSQGLAGENEQFF.

This clonotype is medium-sized within its sample. The chain couples TRBV14 to TRBJ1-1; no clear D gene. V lost 1 base and J 10 bases, leaving 13 bases between the germline ends. The germline V gene has CDR1 SGHDN and CDR2 FVKESK. This CDR3 region has 13 residues. CDR3 nucleotide sequence: TGTGCCAGCAGCCAAGTGGCCCTAGGTGGAGCTTTCTTT. It yields the protein CASSQVALGGAFF.

This clonotype has ten or more counts. The V call is TRBV28, the J call TRBJ2-5; no clear D. The germline V gene has CDR1 MDHEN and CDR2 SYDVKM. There are 15 residues in the CDR3. V was shortened by 9 bases and J by 4 bases, with 21 bases between the two germline ends. CDR3: CARPSVDHKGETQYF. CDR3 DNA sequence: TGTGCCAGGCCCTCGGTCGACCATAAGGGAGAGACCCAGTACTTC.

This rearrangement joins TRBV18 to TRBJ2-1, with D perhaps given as TRBD1 or TRBD2 (5 bases each). In germline, CDR1 is KGHSH, CDR2 LQKENI. The CDR3 is 13 amino acids. The ends were cut back, 4 bases at V and 12 bases at J, with 16 bases in the middle. CDR3 DNA: TGTGCCAGCTCACAAGGGACCACTGACAGGCAGTTCTTC. This codes for CASSQGTTDRQFF.

There are many counts of this clonotype. The chain has TRBV6-2 or TRBV6-3 and TRBJ2-5; D not resolved. This CDR3 spans 12 amino acids. Looked up from germline, CDR1 is MNHEY and CDR2 is SVGEGT. Trimming took 6 bases from V and 1 from J, leaving 6 bases between them. The CDR3 loop is CASRPGQETQYF. CDR3 sequence (DNA): TGTGCCAGCAGACCAGGCCAAGAGACCCAGTACTTC.

This clonotype was counted many times. V usage is TRBV28 and J usage is TRBJ1-4; TRBD1 might be the D (6 bases). Trimming took 4 bases from V and 6 from J, leaving 15 bases between them. CDR1 MDHEN and CDR2 SYDVKM come from the germline V gene. This CDR3 is 15 amino acids long. The DNA of the CDR3 is TGTGCCAGCAGTTCGCCCGGGACATCCCATGAAAAACTGTTTTTT. This translates into CASSSPGTSHEKLFF.

This clonotype was recorded many times. This chain connects TRBV4-3 to TRBJ2-1; 7 nucleotides match TRBD2. After removal of 3 bases from V and 8 bases from J, the junction contained 4 bases not matched to a gene. CDR3 size: 13 residues. CDR1 and CDR2 (germline): LGHNA, YSLEER. The CDR3: CASSHETSYEQFF. CDR3 DNA: TGCGCCAGCAGCCATGAGACTAGCTATGAGCAGTTCTTC.

This clonotype was counted many times. The V and J genes are TRBV28 and TRBJ1-1; TRBD1 aligns across 9 bases. J was trimmed by 3 bases and V by 6 bases; bases with no gene match: 14. The germline V gene encodes CDR1 MDHEN and CDR2 SYDVKM. This CDR3 has 17 residues. CDR3 DNA sequence: TGTGCCAGCAGCTCTCCCCGACTGACAGGGGGGGACACTGAAGCTTTCTTT. This encodes CASSSPRLTGGDTEAFF.

The table lists this clonotype with a few counts. V and J are TRBV18 and TRBJ2-7; no definite D call. In germline, CDR1 is KGHSH, CDR2 LQKENI. The V end was cut by 2 bases, the J end by 6 bases, with 14 bases between. The CDR3 consists of 14 residues. As DNA, the CDR3 is TGTGCCAGCTCACCAAGGGAAGATGCTGGCGAGCAGTACTTC. Its protein product is CASSPREDAGEQYF.

This clonotype was detected ten times or more. The chain employs TRBV5-1 and TRBJ2-1; TRBD1 agrees at 7 bases. With V trimmed by 0 bases and J by 7 bases, 4 bases remained unmatched. The CDR3 is 14 amino acids. Germline V CDR1 and CDR2: SGHRS, YFSETQ. The CDR3 is CASSLGVQGNEQFF. The CDR3 region has the DNA TGCGCCAGCAGCTTGGGGGTACAGGGGAATGAGCAGTTCTTC. Full variable domain (outside the CDR3, taken from reference TRBV5-1 and TRBJ2-1): KAGVTQTPRYLIKTRGQQVTLSCSPISGHRSVSWYQQTPGQGLQFLFEYFSETQRNKGNFPGRFSGRQFSNSRSEMNVSTLELGDSALYLCASSLGVQGNEQFFGPGTRLTVL.

As for this clonotype: Sequence at one end of the junction differs from germline and may be a read error. The rearrangement uses TRBV12-3 or TRBV12-4 and TRBJ1-2; no clear D. The CDR3 is made up of 13 amino acids. The CDR3 DNA reads TGTGCCAGAAGTTTAGGTCCGTCCTATGGCTACACCTTC. It translates to CARSLGPSYGYTF.

This clonotype was seen at least ten times. The chain uses TRBV4-2 and TRBJ2-3, with 9 positions matching TRBD1. Germline lookup yields CDR1 LGHNA and CDR2 YNFKEQ. The V gene end was trimmed by 3 bases and the J gene end by 2 bases; junction bases not matched to a gene: 6. The CDR3 covers 16 residues. The CDR3: CASSHGGDRVTDTQYF. The CDR3 coding sequence is TGTGCCAGCAGCCATGGAGGGGACAGGGTCACAGATACGCAGTATTTT.

This clonotype was seen ten or more times. One junction end disagrees with the germline gene, perhaps due to a read error. The CDR3: CASSLLAGTVRAEAFF. In nucleotides, the CDR3 is TGTGCCAGTAGCTTATTGGCAGGGACGGTTCGCGCTGAAGCTTTCTTT. The chain carries TRBV7-2 and TRBJ1-1; a possible D gene is TRBD1 (5 bases). In germline, CDR1 is SGHTA, CDR2 FQGNSA. The CDR3 totals 16 residues.

This clonotype has only a few counts. J is TRBJ1-2 and V is TRBV9; D ambiguous. Trimming took 3 bases from V and 5 from J, leaving 14 bases between them. The germline CDR1 and CDR2 sequences are SGDLS and YYNGEE. The CDR3 runs 14 residues. The CDR3 is CASSDATGGYGYTF. The CDR3 DNA follows: TGTGCCAGCAGCGATGCCACCGGCGGATATGGCTACACCTTC.

This clonotype was seen at least ten times. V gene TRBV7-9 combines with J gene TRBJ2-2; D gene ambiguous. V gave up 6 bases and J gave up 2 bases, with 4 bases separating them. In germline, CDR1 is SEHNR, CDR2 FQNEAQ (reference sequence). The CDR3 is made up of 12 amino acids. CDR3 nucleotide sequence: TGTGCCAGCAGTCTCAACACCGGGGAGCTGTTTTTT. It is translated as CASSLNTGELFF.

This clonotype was detected many times. V gene TRBV7-9 combines with J gene TRBJ2-6; D perhaps matches TRBD2 (6 bases). This CDR3 is built from 21 residues. Germline CDR1 and CDR2: SEHNR and FQNEAQ (reference sequence). V was shortened by 0 bases and J by 0 bases, with 21 bases between the two germline ends. The CDR3 is CASSLARFSGVVSSGANVLTF. The CDR3 DNA sequence: TGTGCCAGCAGCTTAGCGCGGTTCTCGGGAGTTGTCAGCTCTGGGGCCAACGTCCTGACTTTC.

There are many counts of this clonotype. This chain uses TRBV5-1 with TRBJ2-7, with D maybe TRBD1 (6 bases). Trimming pared 0 bases from V and 7 bases from J, leaving 14 bases between. Germline V gene sequence: CDR1 SGHRS, CDR2 YFSETQ. The length of the CDR3 is 14 residues. In DNA, the CDR3 is TGCGCCAGCAGCTTGGCGGGACACTCGGAGGAGCAGTACTTC. It yields the protein CASSLAGHSEEQYF.

In this sample, this clonotype turned up many times. The chain has TRBV7-2 and TRBJ2-7; no firm D call. CDR1 is SGHTA and CDR2 is FQGNSA in the germline V gene. This CDR3 comprises 14 residues. The ends were cut back, 1 base at V and 2 bases at J, with 9 bases in the middle. CDR3 coding DNA: TGTGCCAGCAGCTTAGGGGTCAGCCCCTACGAGCAGTACTTC. Protein: CASSLGVSPYEQYF. Supplemented by reference TRBV7-2 and TRBJ2-7, the full variable domain reads GAGVSQSPSNKVTEKGKDVELRCDPISGHTALYWYRQSLGQGLEFLIYFQGNSAPDKSGLPSDRFSAERTGGSVSTLTIQRTQQEDSAVYLCASSLGVSPYEQYFGPGTRLTVT.

This clonotype was observed many times. This chain links TRBV2 with TRBJ2-2; the D gene could be TRBD1 or TRBD2 (5 bases each). V dropped 6 bases and J dropped 6 bases, with 14 bases sitting between them. This CDR3 region has 14 residues. CDR1 is SNHLY, CDR2 FYNNEI, per germline. The chain's CDR3 is CASRPFVGAGELFF. CDR3 in DNA: TGTGCCAGCAGGCCATTTGTGGGGGCCGGGGAGCTGTTTTTT.